These 20 T cell receptor beta chains share one sample of origin, sequenced in a study of blood T cell repertoires in COVID-19. The assay was immunoSEQ multiplex PCR, and TCRdb's table has in-frame clones only and misses some. The sample includes hundreds of thousands of clones, 70% to 90% of them seen just once. The sample taken for sequencing was PBMCs or T cells enriched from blood (not recorded which). The receptors originated from a man aged 25-45 years who had recovered from COVID-19.

The chain uses TRBV7-9 and TRBJ2-3; 8 positions match TRBD1. The junction had 7 bases not matched to a gene; V was cut back by 5 bases and J by 0 bases. CDR3 size: 16 residues. In germline, CDR1 is SEHNR, CDR2 FQNEAQ (reference sequence). CDR3 DNA sequence: TGTGCCAGCAGCCCCCGGACAGGGAGAAGCACAGATACGCAGTATTTT. Its protein product is CASSPRTGRSTDTQYF. Variable domain in full (rest from reference TRBV7-9 and TRBJ2-3): DTGVSQNPRHKITKRGQNVTFRCDPISEHNRLYWYRQTLGQGPEFLTYFQNEAQLEKSRLLSDRFSAERPKGSFSTLEIQRTEQGDSAMYLCASSPRTGRSTDTQYFGPGTRLTVL.

The V gene is TRBV7-9, the J gene TRBJ1-5; D possibly corresponds to TRBD1 (6 bases). The V gene lost 3 bases and the J gene lost 2 bases, with 14 bases spanning the gap. Germline assignment: CDR1 SEHNR and CDR2 FQNEAQ (reference sequence). CDR3 size: 16 residues. The CDR3 nucleotides read TGTGCCAGCAGCTTGACAGGTTTCGGAGGCAATCAGCCCCAGCATTTT. It specifies CASSLTGFGGNQPQHF.

The count of this clone is one. The V gene is TRBV5-1, the J gene TRBJ1-4; perhaps TRBD1 as D (6 bases). The ends were cut back, 2 bases at V and 7 bases at J, with 12 bases in the middle. The CDR3 runs to 14 residues. Germline CDR1 is SGHRS and CDR2 is YFSETQ. Written as DNA, the CDR3 is TGCGCCAGCAGCTTAGGGATGGGGGCTGAAAAACTGTTTTTT. Its translation: CASSLGMGAEKLFF.

The V gene is TRBV5-1, the J gene TRBJ1-2, with TRBD1 as a possible D gene (5 bases). Deletions cut 0 bases from V and 8 bases from J, with 11 bases between. The germline V gene encodes CDR1 SGHRS and CDR2 YFSETQ. This CDR3 comprises 13 residues. The CDR3 DNA sequence: TGCGCCAGCAGCTTGGACGGGGGGAGAGGCTACACCTTC. Residues: CASSLDGGRGYTF. Complete variable domain (other parts from reference TRBV5-1 and TRBJ1-2): KAGVTQTPRYLIKTRGQQVTLSCSPISGHRSVSWYQQTPGQGLQFLFEYFSETQRNKGNFPGRFSGRQFSNSRSEMNVSTLELGDSALYLCASSLDGGRGYTFGSGTRLTVV.

This clone has a single count. V gene TRBV5-6 combines with J gene TRBJ2-1, with 8 bases identical to TRBD1. The CDR3 contains 13 residues. The J segment lost 7 bases and the V segment lost 6 bases, leaving 6 bases of the junction unmatched. Germline V gives CDR1 SGHDT, CDR2 YYEEEE. The CDR3 loop is CASTRQGMNEQFF. The CDR3 nucleotides read TGTGCCAGCACCAGACAGGGGATGAATGAGCAGTTCTTC. Using reference TRBV5-6 and TRBJ2-1 for the parts outside the CDR3, the full variable domain is DAGVTQSPTHLIKTRGQQVTLRCSPKSGHDTVSWYQQALGQGPQFIFQYYEEEERQRGNFPDRFSGHQFPNYSSELNVNALLLGDSALYLCASTRQGMNEQFFGPGTRLTVL.

This sequence joins TRBV5-1 and TRBJ2-5; 8 positions match TRBD1. This CDR3 has 15 residues. Germline CDR1 reads SGHRS; CDR2 reads YFSETQ. J lost 0 bases, V lost 0 bases, and 1 base had no gene match. In DNA form, the CDR3 reads TGCGCCAGCAGCTTGGAGGACAGGGACCAAGAGACCCAGTACTTC. Its protein is CASSLEDRDQETQYF.

The chain links TRBV29-1 to TRBJ2-3; D gene ambiguous. This CDR3 region has 11 residues. The V end lost 5 bases, the J end lost 2 bases, and 5 bases lay between the germline ends. The germline CDR1 and CDR2 sequences are SQVTM and ANQGSEA. CDR3 coding DNA: TGCAGCGTTTTAGTCACAGATACGCAGTATTTT. It encodes CSVLVTDTQYF.

The gene calls are TRBV7-9 and TRBJ1-5, with 7 bases that match TRBD1. Germline CDR1 SEHNR, CDR2 FQNEAQ (reference sequence). After removal of 1 base from V and 0 bases from J, the junction contained 3 bases not matched to a gene. This CDR3 is built from 16 residues. The chain's CDR3 is CASSLGGTDSNQPQHF. For the CDR3, the DNA is TGTGCCAGCAGCTTAGGAGGGACAGATAGCAATCAGCCCCAGCATTTT.

This clone was picked up one time. This rearrangement joins TRBV9 to TRBJ2-2, with 8 bases that match TRBD2. Losses at the gene ends were 6 bases for V and 0 bases for J; bases not matched to a gene: 4. This CDR3 has 15 residues. Germline V gene sequence: CDR1 SGDLS, CDR2 YYNGEE. The CDR3 reads CASNPGGTNTGELFF. CDR3 bases: TGTGCCAGCAACCCGGGGGGGACGAACACCGGGGAGCTGTTTTTT. Looking up the rest from reference TRBV9 and TRBJ2-2 gives the full variable domain: DSGVTQTPKHLITATGQRVTLRCSPRSGDLSVYWYQQSLDQGLQFLIQYYNGEERAKGNILERFSAQQFPDLHSELNLSSLELGDSALYFCASNPGGTNTGELFFGEGSRLTVL.

V gene TRBV7-2 combines with J gene TRBJ1-6; D unclear. The ends were cut back, 5 bases at V and 9 bases at J, with 14 bases in the middle. Germline V gene sequence: CDR1 SGHTA, CDR2 FQGNSA. This CDR3 has 14 residues. CDR3 residues: CASSNGLTSSPLHF. In DNA form, the CDR3 reads TGTGCCAGCAGCAATGGACTCACCAGTTCACCCCTCCACTTT.

The genes are TRBV4-2 and TRBJ2-2, with D unresolved. Germline loops: CDR1 LGHNA, CDR2 YNFKEQ. The CDR3 has 16 residues. V shed 4 bases and J shed 2 bases, with 14 bases lying between them. The CDR3 DNA reads TGTGCCAGCAGCCCCATTTCGGAGACTAACACCGGGGAGCTGTTTTTT. This codes for CASSPISETNTGELFF.

The chain employs TRBV5-8 and TRBJ1-5; 7 bases are a match to TRBD1. Losses at the gene ends were 0 bases for V and 11 bases for J; bases not matched to a gene: 8. The CDR3 covers 14 residues. Germline V gene data show CDR1 as SGHTS and CDR2 as YDEGEE. This CDR3 is CASSLGQGRQSQHF. The DNA for the CDR3 is TGTGCCAGCAGCTTGGGACAGGGTAGGCAGTCCCAGCATTTT.

The chain employs TRBV12-3 or TRBV12-4 and TRBJ2-2; 9 nucleotides align to TRBD1. Unmatched junction bases numbered 10, after V lost 6 bases and J lost 14 bases. The CDR3 runs 13 residues. Here the CDR3 reads CASRWGDRVGLFF. CDR3 DNA: TGTGCCAGCAGATGGGGGGACAGGGTAGGACTGTTTTTT.

The V call is TRBV7-8, the J call TRBJ1-1, with D unclear. Germline V lookup: CDR1 SGHVS, CDR2 FQNEAQ. The CDR3 sequence is 11 residues long. Trimming took 1 base from V and 9 from J, leaving 6 bases between them. The CDR3 DNA is TGTGCCAGCAGCTTAGGCAGAAAAGCTTTCTTT. Protein: CASSLGRKAFF.

This clone was seen a few times. The chain recombines TRBV5-1 with TRBJ1-6; weak D call: TRBD1 (6 bases). Per germline, CDR1 SGHRS and CDR2 YFSETQ. V lost 2 bases, J lost 6 bases, and 12 bases lay in between. The CDR3 runs 15 residues. CDR3 nucleotides: TGCGCCAGCAGCTTCTCGGACAGTTCTAATTCACCCCTCCACTTT. Its protein is CASSFSDSSNSPLHF.

The chain uses TRBV9 and TRBJ2-2; 8 bases map to TRBD2. The CDR3 spans 17 residues. Unmatched junction bases numbered 8, after V lost 3 bases and J lost 1 base. Germline values: CDR1 SGDLS, CDR2 YYNGEE. DNA of the CDR3: TGTGCCAGCAGCGAGCCCCGACTAGCGAGGAACACCGGGGAGCTGTTTTTT. It is translated as CASSEPRLARNTGELFF.

The table lists this clone with a count of one. The chain recombines TRBV5-4 with TRBJ2-2; 14 nucleotides agree with TRBD2. The CDR3 length is 16 residues. V lost 3 bases to trimming and J lost 6 bases; unmatched junction nucleotides: 4. Germline assignment: CDR1 SGHNT and CDR2 YYREEE (reference sequence). Here the CDR3 DNA reads TGTGCCAGCAGCTCCATGACTAGCGGGGGGGCCGGGGAGCTGTTTTTT. Translating it yields CASSSMTSGGAGELFF.

V gene TRBV6-5 combines with J gene TRBJ2-7; weak D call: TRBD1 (6 bases). The CDR3 covers 15 residues. Germline loops: CDR1 MNHEY, CDR2 SVGAGI. Between the trimmed V and J ends, which lost 7 bases and 1 base, there was a span of 17 bases. The CDR3 here is CASKFMDSESYEQYF. CDR3 coding DNA: TGTGCCAGCAAGTTTATGGACAGCGAGTCCTACGAGCAGTACTTC.

V is TRBV5-1 and J is TRBJ1-6; D call uncertain. Trimming shortened V by 0 bases and J by 8 bases, and 9 bases separated the two germline ends. The CDR3 loop spans 14 amino acids. Germline V gene lookup returns CDR1 SGHRS and CDR2 YFSETQ. The CDR3, as DNA: TGCGCCAGCAGCTTGGGAGGCGGAGATTCACCCCTCCACTTT. This encodes CASSLGGGDSPLHF.

The chain joins TRBV5-1 to TRBJ1-6; 9 bases fit TRBD1. The germline V gene has CDR1 SGHRS and CDR2 YFSETQ. The junction had 7 bases not matched to a gene; V was cut back by 6 bases and J by 9 bases. There are 14 residues in the CDR3. This CDR3 is CASTRDRDGSPLHF. DNA of the CDR3: TGCGCCAGCACCCGGGACAGGGACGGTTCACCCCTCCACTTT.